The TCR beta chain under discussion was sequenced for a study of T cell repertoires in cytomegalovirus infection. Overall study: CMV infection together with matching HLA type was indicated by public TCR beta signatures.

TCRdb recomputed calls from the reads with MiXCR, one row per CDR3 protein. The sample lists nearly 450,000 distinct CDR3 sequences; roughly 30% were seen once. Germline V gene lookup returns CDR1 SEHNR and CDR2 FQNEAQ (reference sequence). This CDR3 is 16 amino acids long. V was trimmed by 5 bases and J by 2 bases, leaving 18 bases between them. General study findings and limits: Dominating the ex vivo response were HLA-C-restricted CMV-specific TCR beta clonotypes.

This clonotype has ten or more counts. Its cognate antigen is unknown. The chain combines TRBV7-9 with TRBJ2-5; either TRBD1 or TRBD2 may fit D (5 bases each). The TCR originated in a human donor in good health (CMV status not recorded). Some clones in this sample may be carry-over from other donors' samples. The sequenced sample consisted of PBMCs. The CDR3 region is CASSPKGTVNQETQYF. The CDR3 region has the DNA TGTGCCAGCAGCCCTAAGGGGACGGTAAATCAAGAGACCCAGTACTTC.